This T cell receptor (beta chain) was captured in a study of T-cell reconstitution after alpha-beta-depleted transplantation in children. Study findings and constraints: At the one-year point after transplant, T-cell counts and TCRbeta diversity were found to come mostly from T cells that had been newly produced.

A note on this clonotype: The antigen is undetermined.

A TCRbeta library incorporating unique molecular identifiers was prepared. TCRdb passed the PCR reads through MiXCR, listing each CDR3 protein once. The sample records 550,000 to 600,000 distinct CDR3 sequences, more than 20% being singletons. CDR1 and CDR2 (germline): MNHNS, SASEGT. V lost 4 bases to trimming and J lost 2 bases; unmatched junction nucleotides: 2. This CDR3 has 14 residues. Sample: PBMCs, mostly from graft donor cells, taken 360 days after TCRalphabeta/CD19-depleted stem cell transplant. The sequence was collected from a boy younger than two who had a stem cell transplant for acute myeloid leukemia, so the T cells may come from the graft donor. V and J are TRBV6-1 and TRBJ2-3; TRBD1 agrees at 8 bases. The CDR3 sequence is CASSADRVTDTQYF. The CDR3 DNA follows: TGTGCCAGCAGTGCGGACAGGGTCACAGATACGCAGTATTTT.